The present entry profiles one TCR beta chain with its context. Its target is unknown. Sequencing involved patients with CD8+CD57+ cell expansion previously shown by flow cytometry. Patients, without exception, had severe acquired aplastic anemia. These data come from a study of CD8+CD57+ T cells in acquired aplastic anemia. Across the study: DNA per sorted CD4+ or CD8+ sample ranged about 0.17 to 30 ug, averaging roughly 3.2 ug. Broader study findings: Twenty-nine sequences, all CD8+ CDR3, were shared between patients and controls.

The study profiled TCR beta VDJ and CDR3 using genomic DNA as template. Via MiXCR, TCRdb re-called the reads, giving one row per CDR3 protein. The sample records about 160,000 distinct CDR3 sequences, 40% to 55% being singletons. V lost 0 bases and J 2 bases, leaving 15 bases between the germline ends. Germline CDR1 and CDR2: MGHRA and YSYEKL. The CDR3 consists of 17 residues. The source material was sorted CD4+, CD8+, or CD8+CD57+ T cells (not recorded which) from PBMCs. The V and J genes are TRBV4-1 and TRBJ2-3; possibly TRBD1 for D (6 bases). This receptor was obtained from a human donor with aplastic anemia. CDR3: CASSQDPPGHITDTQYF. CDR3 bases: TGCGCCAGCAGCCAAGACCCCCCGGGACACATCACAGATACGCAGTATTTT.